What follows is one T cell receptor beta chain and its context. Its antigen has not been determined. Base qualities were left out, and no much larger clone turns up one base away. Other DNA sequences from this sample encode an identical CDR3 as well. In total, 500 to 700 healthy bone marrow donors made up the cohort. All cohort members were sampled while nominally healthy, although unrecorded immune exposures were likely present. The donor tested CMV seropositive, placing the donor among the roughly 300 seropositive members of the cohort. Each donor provided a peripheral blood sample, and peripheral blood mononuclear cells were used for TCR beta sequencing. Genomic DNA was extracted from the blood cell samples with the Qiagen DNeasy Blood Extraction Kit. The sample belongs to a study of cytomegalovirus exposure and HLA in healthy donors (dated by TCRdb to the late 2010s). Looking at the study overall: In an earlier analysis of around 540 of the donors, 276 Gb of sequence data and 90 million to 120 million unique TCR beta sequences from roughly 180 million T cells were reported. In an earlier analysis of roughly 580 of the donors, high-throughput TCR beta sequencing was used to judge whether each TCR beta V gene segment behaved as functional or pseudogenic. About five DR-DQ haplotypes were treated as single units for association and clustering because of strong linkage in the cohort. A later genetic analysis took genome-wide SNP genotypes for about three fifths of the roughly 700 donors and used that subset as a discovery cohort. Both class I and class II loci were covered by HLA typing, at four-digit resolution. Using immunosequencing, the study profiled T cell repertoires from about 620 subjects and related those repertoires to cytomegalovirus serostatus. Alongside the repertoire data, information on donor age, sex, ethnicity and CMV serostatus was compiled. In a later analysis, previously published TCR beta repertoires from about 670 donors were re-analyzed and high-resolution HLA genotyping was added so that TCR occurrence patterns could be studied. Roughly 300 gigabases of sequencing data and 70 million to 100 million unique TCR sequences were included in an early release covering around 650 HLA-typed donors. Of the approximately 370 genotyped donors, more than 75% were placed in the genetic ancestry cluster associated with self-reported Caucasian donors. Rather than using new phenotypic data, the later analysis identified candidate immune exposures from TCR beta sequences and from how often those sequences occurred across donors. The study was designed to test whether signatures of past pathogen exposure could be identified by cataloging public T cell receptors. Among several hundred genotyped donors of the cohort, an average of roughly 230,000 unique TCR beta nucleotide sequences was sequenced per donor, of which about 18% were non-productive. All discovery cohort repertoires had been generated on a single sequencing platform. Typing coverage differed by locus: A, B, C, DRB1 and DQB1 were typed in roughly 620-630 donors, DQA1 in about 550, DPA1 in some 570, and DPB1 in 450 to 480. To predict cytomegalovirus infection status, the study combined high-throughput TCR immunosequencing, statistical association of individual TCRs with disease status, and machine learning. A separate validation cohort of some 130 different subjects was used in addition to the roughly 720-subject first cohort.

Receptors were amplified or captured by the immunoSEQ multiplex PCR assay. The multiplex PCR relied on a mix of 60 forward primers for TCR Vbeta segments and 13 reverse primers for TCR Jbeta segments. The CDR3 region of rearranged TCR beta genes was amplified from genomic DNA with a multiplex PCR assay. The amplified TCR beta libraries were sequenced on the Illumina HiSeq System as 87-base-pair reads. On the authors' methods: A later analysis counted some 74 million unique TCR beta chains across the 650 to 700 repertoires, and roughly 10 million of these chains were shared by at least two donors. Raw reads were error-corrected and collapsed into unique sequences by a nearest-neighbor algorithm in which closely related sequences were merged to remove PCR and sequencing errors. To assign V, D and J gene segments, CDR3 sequences were aligned to IMGT reference sequences. For a sequence to be retained, a match of at least six nucleotides to both a V gene segment and a J gene segment was required. Rearrangements were classified as productive when the CDR3 lacked stop codons and remained in frame with V and J, and all other rearrangements were classified as non-productive. CDR3 was defined by IMGT convention, running from the second conserved V-encoded cysteine to the conserved J-encoded phenylalanine. Sequences without an unambiguous match to a single V gene segment were excluded from the earlier analysis of several hundred of the donors. An earlier analysis of around 600 of the donors classified V segments as functional when productive rearrangements were above 56.7% and as segregating when the standard deviation between donors was above 5%. A statistical classification framework was built for diagnosing cytomegalovirus status from the catalog of TCR beta chain sequences. In a later analysis, TCR nucleotide sequences were compared against IMGT/GENE-DB human TR gene sequences so that V and J genes could be assigned. The TCRdist pipeline was used in a later analysis to assign CDR3 sequences and most-parsimonious VDJ recombination scenarios. In a later analysis, each TCR beta chain was defined by its CDR3 amino acid sequence together with its V-gene family, and reads without a unique V-gene family were excluded. To address suspected cross-contamination and a sequencing artifact, a later analysis removed a few hundred highly shared, low-generation-probability nucleotide sequences. For each public chain, a later analysis derived a clonal expansion index from normalized ranks of inferred template counts within each repertoire. A later analysis computed generation probabilities with a VDJ recombination model fitted to out-of-frame rearrangements, and checked the results against IGoR. In a later analysis, hypergeometric tests were used to score TCR-TCR, TCR-HLA and TCR-CMV co-occurrence, with a repertoire-size bias correction applied to TCR pairs. To estimate false discovery rates, a later analysis permuted the HLA or CMV assignments 20 times. In a later analysis, co-occurring TCRs were grouped using DBSCAN, and TCRdist sequence similarity was added for clustering within HLA-allele-positive subsets. Repertoires with fewer than 30,000 or more than 120,000 public chains were left out of co-occurrence clustering, as were about 5 repertoires with anomalous nucleotide sharing. Drawn from immuneACCESS, this table holds only the in-frame rearrangements with V and J called that TCRdb kept. Clones are partly lost; checked studies trace under half to an unresolved V gene and leave the rest unexplained. D and trimming come from the DNA, and the V and J calls and clone size come from that table. This sample lists 100,000 to 150,000 clones; roughly four fifths were detected once. The ten top clones hold 11% of the sample.

What the research found in general, with its limitations: Presence/absence analyses assumed roughly uniform sequencing depth across donors, an assumption that may not hold. Correlated functional status among segregating V segments might be attributable to linkage disequilibrium, but an unknown experimental factor could not be ruled out. In the study, around 160 TCR beta chains were listed as associated with cytomegalovirus. When HLA alleles, especially DR and DQ, strongly co-occurred, TCR associations were difficult to assign to individual alleles. Most TCR sequences were observed very rarely across donors, whereas some public TCRs were present in many individuals. An association between a missense DCLRE1C variant and V-gene and J-gene trimming of TCR beta chains was found in a later genetic analysis and replicated in an independent cohort. In vitro tests confirmed that a few of the cytomegalovirus-associated TCR beta chains recognize cytomegalovirus antigens. The classifier was reported to diagnose cytomegalovirus status with high specificity and sensitivity in both the original cohort and the validation cohort. In a later analysis, the rate of TCR association differed among HLA loci, with DRB1 alleles having the most associated TCRs and HLA-C alleles having the fewest. Most CMV-associated TCR beta chains appeared to be HLA-restricted in a later analysis, and the HLA associations seemed to be driven largely by CMV exposure. Specific HLA alleles were associated with 15,000 to 20,000 TCR beta sequences at a false discovery rate of 0.05 in a later analysis. A further reported finding was that TCR beta sequences accurately predicted the HLA-A and HLA-B alleles for most subjects in the first cohort. Because counts were too low, about 18 rarely observed V segments, including chromosome 9 orphons, were excluded from the earlier analysis of a few hundred of the donors. CMV serostatus was the only immune exposure information available for the cohort. Because HLA typing was missing for some donors at each locus, association tests included only the typed subset. In a later analysis, HLA-associated TCR beta chains were found to be more clonally expanded and to have lower generation probabilities than equally common non-associated chains. A group of highly shared sequence variants was considered likely to be a technical artifact of the sequencing pipeline. An earlier analysis of 450 to 750 of the donors showed that most TCR beta V segments appeared in productive rearrangements either about 87% or about 30% of the time, which broadly matched IMGT annotations. This cohort had only TCR beta chains sequenced, and the lack of alpha or paired-chain data limited which features could be detected. In a later genetic analysis, fewer N-insertions in productive TCRs were reported among donors in an Asian-associated ancestry cluster than the roughly 700-donor mean. According to the authors, the approach could potentially be generalized to other disease states and immunological phenotypes. In a later analysis, several top co-occurrence clusters were reported to appear linked to parvovirus B19, influenza, CMV and Epstein-Barr virus.

The sequenced material came from PBMCs. This clonotype originated in a male donor in good health and CMV-seropositive.

The encoded CDR3 is CASSPEGAGANVLTF. The DNA is TGTGCCAGCAGCCCCGAGGGGGCTGGGGCCAACGTCCTGACTTTC. The chain joins TRBV7-9 to TRBJ2-6, and TRBD1 may be the D gene, going by 6 matching bases. The CDR3 has 15 amino acids, counting the end cysteine and phenylalanine. Of all the DNA, just the CDR3 is kept, 45 bases in frame from base 1. The trim is 5 bases for V and 2 bases for J, with a gap of 10 bases between the germline ends. The CDR1 and CDR2 encoded by the germline V gene (reference sequence) are SEHNR and FQNEAQ.